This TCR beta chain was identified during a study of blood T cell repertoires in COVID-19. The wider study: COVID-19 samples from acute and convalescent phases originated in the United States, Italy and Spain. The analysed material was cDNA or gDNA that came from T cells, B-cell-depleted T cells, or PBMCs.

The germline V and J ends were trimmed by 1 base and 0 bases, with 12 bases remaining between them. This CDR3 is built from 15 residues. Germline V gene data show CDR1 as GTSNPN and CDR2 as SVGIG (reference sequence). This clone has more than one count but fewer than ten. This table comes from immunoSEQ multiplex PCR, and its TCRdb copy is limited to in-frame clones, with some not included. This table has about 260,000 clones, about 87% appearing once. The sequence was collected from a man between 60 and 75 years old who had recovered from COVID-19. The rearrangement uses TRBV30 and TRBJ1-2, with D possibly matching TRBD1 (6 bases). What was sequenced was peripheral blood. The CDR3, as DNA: TGTGCCTGGAGTGGACAGGCTCAAGCTAACTATGGCTACACCTTC. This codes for CAWSGQAQANYGYTF.